The clone carrying this T cell receptor beta chain was observed once. Antigen: not known. Each sample had at least 6.5 million PBMCs isolated. The use of a sample-barcoded 5' primer and a J-beta primer mix characterized a second PCR of about 7 to 12 cycles. Each cDNA molecule received a tag from a template-switch adaptor that had 12 random nucleotides. TCRdb re-derived calls from the 5' RACE reads in MiXCR, one entry per CDR3 protein. The data hold about a million distinct CDR3 sequences, with roughly half observed a single time. The V end was cut by 3 bases, the J end by 3 bases, with 12 bases between. The CDR3 loop spans 14 amino acids. CDR1 and CDR2 (germline): SGHRS, YFSETQ. The record originates from a study of blood T cells in healthy people across ages. Points from the study as a whole: CMV status of donors was not determined, possibly confounding expanded clonotype changes. Per-million-T-cell TCR beta diversity fell roughly linearly with age.

The specimen was blood. This receptor was taken from a woman aged 60-75 years in good health. V usage is TRBV5-1 and J usage is TRBJ1-2; D gene ambiguous. The CDR3: CASSSLPTDYGYTF. For the CDR3, the DNA is TGCGCCAGCAGCTCCTTGCCGACCGACTATGGCTACACCTTC.